The 21 T cell receptor beta chains in this list originate from one sample, sequenced in a study of cytomegalovirus exposure and HLA in healthy donors. The PCR used 60 Vbeta and 13 Jbeta primers. The assay was immunoSEQ multiplex PCR, and TCRdb's table has in-frame clones only and misses some. The sample records some 140,000 clones, 70% to 80% being singletons. The source material was PBMCs. The source of these receptors is a woman aged 55-70 years in good health and CMV-seronegative.

This chain links TRBV7-8 with TRBJ1-1; weak D call: TRBD1 (6 bases). Germline V gene sequence: CDR1 SGHVS, CDR2 FQNEAQ. V lost 5 bases and J 5 bases, leaving 9 bases between the germline ends. This CDR3 is built from 12 residues. CDR3 region: CASSHDRTEAFF. In nucleotides, the CDR3 is TGTGCCAGCAGCCATGACAGGACTGAAGCTTTCTTT.

J is TRBJ1-5 and V is TRBV19; the D gene is possibly TRBD1 (5 bases). Germline values: CDR1 LNHDA, CDR2 SQIVND (reference sequence). The CDR3 is 16 amino acids. The ends were cut back, 5 bases at V and 0 bases at J, with 14 bases in the middle. The CDR3 sequence is CASSLPGTDSNQPQHF. For the CDR3, the DNA is TGTGCCAGTAGTCTCCCTGGGACTGATAGCAATCAGCCCCAGCATTTT.

The chain couples TRBV5-1 to TRBJ2-1; D is undetermined. Per the germline V gene, CDR1 is SGHRS and CDR2 is YFSETQ. There are 16 residues in the CDR3. V was clipped by 0 bases and J by 0 bases, with 10 bases between them. The CDR3 loop is CASSLGASSSYNEQFF. CDR3 in DNA: TGCGCCAGCAGCTTGGGGGCATCGAGCTCCTACAATGAGCAGTTCTTC.

CDR3 amino acids: CAIRSTGDGNQPQHF. CDR3 in DNA: TGTGCCATCAGATCGACAGGGGATGGCAATCAGCCCCAGCATTTT. The chain combines TRBV10-3 with TRBJ1-5; 8 bases map to TRBD1. Looked up from germline, CDR1 is ENHRY and CDR2 is SYGVKD. Unmatched junction bases numbered 6, after V lost 6 bases and J lost 2 bases. The CDR3 runs 15 residues.

The gene calls are TRBV5-1 and TRBJ2-3; D gene unclear. The CDR3 is made up of 15 amino acids. The germline V gene encodes CDR1 SGHRS and CDR2 YFSETQ. V gave up 3 bases and J gave up 6 bases, with 17 bases separating them. This CDR3 reads CASSSNPRKPDTQYF. The CDR3 DNA sequence: TGCGCCAGCAGCTCCAACCCAAGAAAGCCGGATACGCAGTATTTT.

The rearrangement joins TRBV11-2 to TRBJ1-1, with a tentative D call TRBD1 (5 bases). This CDR3 contains 13 residues. The V end lost 1 base, the J end lost 8 bases, and 11 bases lay between the germline ends. Germline loops: CDR1 SGHAT, CDR2 FQNNGV. The DNA of the CDR3 is TGTGCCAGCAGCTTAGGGGATCGGACAGAAGCTTTCTTT. Translating gives CASSLGDRTEAFF.

V gene TRBV7-9 combines with J gene TRBJ2-7; D might be TRBD2 (7 bases). The V gene lost 5 bases and the J gene lost 1 base, with 18 bases spanning the gap. Per the germline V gene, CDR1 is SEHNR and CDR2 is FQNEAQ (reference sequence). The CDR3 is 16 amino acids. CDR3 DNA: TGTGCCAGCAGCCCCAGGGCCGGGGGGCGATCCTACGAGCAGTACTTC. This codes for CASSPRAGGRSYEQYF.

The chain carries TRBV4-1 and TRBJ1-5; TRBD1 matches at 10 bases. The trim removed 4 bases at V and 6 bases at J, leaving 9 bases unmatched. CDR1 and CDR2 from the germline V gene are MGHRA and YSYEKL. This CDR3 spans 16 amino acids. CDR3 coding DNA: TGCGCCAGCAGCCCCAGAGAGACAGGGGGCCTTCAGCCCCAGCATTTT. It specifies CASSPRETGGLQPQHF.

This clone was observed a handful of times. The chain employs TRBV28 and TRBJ1-1, with D unresolved. Germline values: CDR1 MDHEN, CDR2 SYDVKM. The CDR3 consists of 14 residues. The V end lost 2 bases, the J end lost 1 base, and 8 bases lay between the germline ends. The CDR3 bases are TGTGCCAGCAGTTTAGTCGTTTCGAACACTGAAGCTTTCTTT. Translating gives CASSLVVSNTEAFF.

This clone is a singleton in its sample. DNA for the CDR3: TGTGCCAGCAGTTACCATTCGGGGGGAGGGACAGATACGCAGTATTTT. Translation: CASSYHSGGGTDTQYF. The V gene is TRBV6-6, the J gene TRBJ2-3, with 7 bases that match TRBD2. This CDR3 has 16 residues. Germline V gene sequence: CDR1 MNHNY, CDR2 SVGAGI (reference sequence). J gave up 3 bases and V 2 bases, and 8 bases lay outside the gene matches.

This clone was counted only a few times. This chain joins TRBV19 and TRBJ1-2; D is undetermined. The CDR3 is made up of 14 amino acids. V was clipped by 6 bases and J by 2 bases, with 13 bases between them. The germline V gene encodes CDR1 LNHDA and CDR2 SQIVND (reference sequence). CDR3 amino acids: CASSPSAGNYGYTF. CDR3 nucleotides: TGTGCCAGTAGCCCCTCTGCCGGGAACTATGGCTACACCTTC.

The chain uses TRBV18 and TRBJ2-7; tentatively, D is TRBD2 (6 bases). Germline lookup yields CDR1 KGHSH and CDR2 LQKENI. Between the trimmed V and J ends, which lost 0 bases and 6 bases, there was a span of 15 bases. The CDR3 runs 15 residues. This chain's CDR3 is CASSPPLAFGSEQYF. The CDR3 coding sequence is TGTGCCAGCTCACCACCACTAGCTTTTGGGAGCGAGCAGTACTTC.

The V call is TRBV9, the J call TRBJ1-1, with D unclear. V was trimmed by 0 bases and J by 0 bases, leaving 6 bases between them. The CDR3 loop spans 14 amino acids. Per the germline V gene, CDR1 is SGDLS and CDR2 is YYNGEE. CDR3 loop: CASSVAQLNTEAFF. For the CDR3, the DNA is TGTGCCAGCAGCGTAGCACAGTTGAACACTGAAGCTTTCTTT.

V gene TRBV13 combines with J gene TRBJ2-1; 8 bases line up with TRBD1. V was clipped by 4 bases and J by 5 bases; unmatched bases: 4. Germline lookup yields CDR1 PRHDT and CDR2 FYEKMQ (reference sequence). The CDR3 is 14 amino acids. The CDR3 bases are TGTGCCAGCAGCTCCGGGACAGGCGACAATGAGCAGTTCTTC. Translated: CASSSGTGDNEQFF.

V and J are TRBV11-1 and TRBJ2-7; 9 bases are shared with TRBD1. The V gene end was trimmed by 6 bases and the J gene end by 3 bases; junction bases not matched to a gene: 6. The CDR3 runs to 14 residues. CDR1 and CDR2 from the germline V gene are SGHAT and FQDESV (reference sequence). The CDR3: CASSDRGSSYEQYF. CDR3 coding DNA: TGTGCCAGCAGTGACAGGGGGAGTAGCTACGAGCAGTACTTC.

The genes are TRBV10-3 and TRBJ1-5, with 7 bases aligning to TRBD1. The V segment lost 2 bases and the J segment 0 bases; nucleotides outside the gene matches: 16. There are 20 residues in the CDR3. Germline V gene data show CDR1 as ENHRY and CDR2 as SYGVKD. As DNA, the CDR3 is TGTGCCATCAGTGAGCAAGTCGGGGGACAGAAAATATATAGCAATCAGCCCCAGCATTTT. Encoded protein: CAISEQVGGQKIYSNQPQHF.

This clone was found a few times. This chain links TRBV7-9 with TRBJ1-6, with TRBD1 identical over 7 bases. Looked up from germline, CDR1 is SEHNR and CDR2 is FQNEAQ (reference sequence). The V segment lost 5 bases and the J segment 7 bases; nucleotides outside the gene matches: 5. The CDR3 covers 14 residues. For the CDR3, the DNA is TGTGCCAGCAGCCCCGGACAGGAGAATTCACCCCTCCACTTT. This encodes CASSPGQENSPLHF. Variable domain in full (rest from reference TRBV7-9 and TRBJ1-6): DTGVSQNPRHKITKRGQNVTFRCDPISEHNRLYWYRQTLGQGPEFLTYFQNEAQLEKSRLLSDRFSAERPKGSFSTLEIQRTEQGDSAMYLCASSPGQENSPLHFGNGTRLTVT.

The CDR3 sequence is CASSPPAQYF. Here the CDR3 DNA reads TGTGCCAGCAGCCCCCCGGCCCAGTACTTC. This chain joins TRBV2 and TRBJ2-5; D unresolved. Trimming left V 6 bases short and J 9 bases short, with 8 bases between. The CDR3 is 10 amino acids. Germline values: CDR1 SNHLY, CDR2 FYNNEI.

The chain joins TRBV11-2 to TRBJ1-2; 7 nucleotides agree with TRBD1. The CDR3 is 15 residues long. V was pared by 6 bases and J by 5 bases, with 12 bases of the junction left unmatched. In germline, CDR1 is SGHAT, CDR2 FQNNGV. CDR3 amino acids: CASSRGDRAGYGYTF. In DNA form, the CDR3 reads TGTGCCAGCAGTCGAGGTGACAGGGCTGGTTATGGCTACACCTTC.

In this sample, this clone turned up a few times. V usage is TRBV28 and J usage is TRBJ2-1, with 13 bases lining up with TRBD2. This CDR3 has 17 residues. J lost 4 bases, V lost 5 bases, and 8 bases had no gene match. Germline CDR1 and CDR2: MDHEN and SYDVKM. DNA for the CDR3: TGTGCCAGCAGTCTACTAGCGGGAGGGCCCTTTTACAATGAGCAGTTCTTC. Its translation is CASSLLAGGPFYNEQFF.

The genes are TRBV6-6 and TRBJ1-1; D remains ambiguous. CDR1 and CDR2 from the germline V gene are MNHNY and SVGAGI (reference sequence). Trimming took off 1 base at V and 0 bases at J, with 9 bases between the two ends. CDR3 length: 15 amino acids. The CDR3, as DNA: TGTGCCAGCAGTTACTTCGGAGGGCTGAACACTGAAGCTTTCTTT. Translated, it gives CASSYFGGLNTEAFF.